The 10 T cell receptor beta chains in this list originate from one sample, sequenced in a study of cytomegalovirus exposure and HLA in healthy donors. It was with 60 Vbeta and 13 Jbeta primers that the PCR ran. Assay used: immunoSEQ multiplex PCR; TCRdb lists only in-frame clones, some missing. The sample comprises 150,000 or so clones, around 79% of which are singletons, and less than 8% rests with the top ten. Sequenced sample: PBMCs. The receptor source for this set is a woman in her 40s in good health and CMV-seropositive.

This clone was observed a handful of times. V and J are TRBV4-1 and TRBJ1-6; no clear D. The CDR3 has 18 amino acids. With 1 base removed from V and 6 bases from J, the gap between germline ends came to 19 bases. Looked up from germline, CDR1 is MGHRA and CDR2 is YSYEKL. Here the CDR3 DNA reads TGCGCCAGCAGCCAAGGTAGAACAGACCCATTATCTAATTCACCCCTCCACTTT. This codes for CASSQGRTDPLSNSPLHF.

The V and J genes are TRBV4-2 and TRBJ1-2, with 7 positions matching TRBD1. This CDR3 spans 15 amino acids. J lost 6 bases, V lost 2 bases, and 9 bases had no gene match. CDR1 is LGHNA, CDR2 YNFKEQ, per germline. The CDR3 reads CASSQRAGGKDGYTF. The CDR3 DNA reads as TGTGCCAGCAGCCAACGGGCAGGGGGTAAGGATGGCTACACCTTC.

This rearrangement joins TRBV10-3 to TRBJ2-7; 9 bases map to TRBD1. The CDR3 extends over 15 amino acids. CDR1 is ENHRY and CDR2 is SYGVKD in the germline V gene. Losses at the gene ends were 4 bases for V and 1 base for J; bases not matched to a gene: 5. CDR3 in amino acids: CAISGGQGRSYEQYF. The CDR3 region has the DNA TGTGCCATCAGTGGCGGACAGGGGAGATCCTACGAGCAGTACTTC.

V and J are TRBV4-1 and TRBJ2-7; 11 nucleotides line up with TRBD2. Germline V lookup: CDR1 MGHRA, CDR2 YSYEKL. J lost 1 base, V lost 1 base, and 6 bases had no gene match. The CDR3 is 17 residues long. The CDR3 DNA is TGCGCCAGCAGCCAAGCCCCTAGCGGGGGGCCATCCTACGAGCAGTACTTC. Translated: CASSQAPSGGPSYEQYF.

The chain carries TRBV7-9 and TRBJ2-3; tentatively, D is TRBD2 (5 bases). Germline V gene lookup returns CDR1 SEHNR and CDR2 FQNEAQ (reference sequence). Deletions cut 2 bases from V and 4 bases from J, with 7 bases between. The CDR3 runs to 13 residues. CDR3 sequence (DNA): TGTGCCAGCAGCTTACTAGCAGCAGATACGCAGTATTTT. Amino acids: CASSLLAADTQYF. Looking up the rest from reference TRBV7-9 and TRBJ2-3 gives the full variable domain: DTGVSQNPRHKITKRGQNVTFRCDPISEHNRLYWYRQTLGQGPEFLTYFQNEAQLEKSRLLSDRFSAERPKGSFSTLEIQRTEQGDSAMYLCASSLLAADTQYFGPGTRLTVL.

This chain joins TRBV15 and TRBJ2-2; D not certain. Deletions cut 3 bases from V and 5 bases from J, with 4 bases between. Germline V lookup: CDR1 LNHNV, CDR2 YYDKDF (reference sequence). The CDR3 length is 12 residues. The DNA for the CDR3 is TGTGCCACCAGCAGTCCTACCGGGGAGCTGTTTTTT. It specifies CATSSPTGELFF.

The chain links TRBV7-9 to TRBJ2-2; tentatively, D is TRBD1 (6 bases). Looked up from germline, CDR1 is SEHNR and CDR2 is FQNEAQ (reference sequence). The CDR3 is 13 amino acids. V lost 4 bases to trimming and J lost 5 bases, with 8 bases between them. CDR3 bases: TGTGCCAGCAGCTCCGGACAGACCGGGGAGCTGTTTTTT. Amino acids: CASSSGQTGELFF.

The chain employs TRBV28 and TRBJ1-2, with TRBD1 matching over 7 bases. The germline V gene encodes CDR1 MDHEN and CDR2 SYDVKM. The J segment lost 1 base and the V segment lost 6 bases, leaving 8 bases of the junction unmatched. The CDR3 is 15 amino acids. CDR3: CASRAPGQLNYGYTF. The CDR3, as DNA: TGTGCCAGCAGAGCACCGGGACAGCTTAACTATGGCTACACCTTC.

The chain employs TRBV28 and TRBJ2-7; tentative D call: TRBD1 (5 bases). In germline, CDR1 is MDHEN, CDR2 SYDVKM. V lost 2 bases, J lost 4 bases, and 12 bases lay in between. The CDR3 spans 14 residues. The CDR3 DNA reads as TGTGCCAGCAGTTTAGTGGCAGGGCGGTACGAGCAGTACTTC. Protein: CASSLVAGRYEQYF.

This chain connects TRBV2 to TRBJ2-5; the D gene is possibly TRBD1 (6 bases). CDR1 SNHLY and CDR2 FYNNEI come from the germline V gene. The ends were cut back, 11 bases at V and 4 bases at J, with 14 bases in the middle. The CDR3 sequence is 12 residues long. CDR3: CAGRQEAETQYF. In nucleotides, the CDR3 is TGTGCCGGACGACAGGAGGCAGAGACCCAGTACTTC.